This TCR beta chain emerged from a study of cytomegalovirus exposure and HLA in healthy donors. In the study overall: A prior analysis found fewer than 120 million unique TCR beta sequences from 170 million or so T cells.

Both 60 Vbeta primers and 13 Jbeta primers went into the PCR. The authors' processing: It was a later analysis that counted 83 million or so unique TCR beta chains, of which around 11 million were shared. TCRdb's table, derived via immunoSEQ multiplex PCR, lists solely in-frame clones and lacks some. That table gives V, J and clone size, and the DNA gave D and trimming. The repertoire holds tens of thousands of clones, with over 60% as singletons. CDR1 is MGHRA, CDR2 YSYEKL, per germline. The CDR3 extends over 16 amino acids. V was pared by 1 base and J by 9 bases, with 9 bases of the junction left unmatched. Every donor was a healthy person donating bone marrow. Unrecorded immune exposure was likely among donors, who were nominally healthy when sampled.

The source is a man aged 25-45 years in good health and CMV-seronegative. Sequenced material: PBMCs. The rearrangement links TRBV4-1 to TRBJ1-6; 7 bases agree with TRBD1. The CDR3, as DNA: TGCGCCAGCAGCCAAGGTTTCGACAGGGAACTTTCACCCCTCCACTTT. It specifies CASSQGFDRELSPLHF.